The 21 T cell receptor beta chains presented below share a single source sample, sequenced in a study of OX40 agonist ivuxolimab in advanced cancers. Libraries were prepared by immunoSEQ multiplex PCR; TCRdb keeps only in-frame clonotypes and omits some of them. Found here are about 78,000 clones, 85% to 95% of them singletons; the top ten hold 2.5% to 3.5%. Sequencing was performed on CD4+ or CD8+ T cells sorted from blood, taken in a trial of the OX40 agonist ivuxolimab. The receptors stem from an adult with an advanced solid tumor such as melanoma, head and neck, liver or kidney cancer.

The chain recombines TRBV7-9 with TRBJ1-2; no firm D call. Trimming left V 5 bases short and J 6 bases short, with 22 bases between. The germline CDR1 and CDR2 sequences are SEHNR and FQNEAQ (reference sequence). The length of the CDR3 is 16 residues. In DNA, the CDR3 is TGTGCCAGCAGCCCCCCCTCTTCAGGACGACCTAATGGCTACACCTTC. Translation gives CASSPPSSGRPNGYTF.

The chain has TRBV28 and TRBJ2-5, with D perhaps TRBD1 (6 bases). The ends were cut back, 5 bases at V and 0 bases at J, with 13 bases in the middle. The CDR3 totals 15 residues. Germline V gene lookup returns CDR1 MDHEN and CDR2 SYDVKM. The CDR3 sequence is CASSNSQGNQETQYF. Here the CDR3 DNA reads TGTGCCAGCAGTAACTCACAGGGCAACCAAGAGACCCAGTACTTC.

The V and J genes are TRBV5-1 and TRBJ2-7; TRBD1 is a possible D gene (6 bases). Germline lookup yields CDR1 SGHRS and CDR2 YFSETQ. The CDR3 extends over 16 amino acids. Deletions cut 4 bases from V and 3 bases from J, with 20 bases between. CDR3 nucleotides: TGCGCCAGCAGCGGGTCGGACAGATCTAAGCACTACGAGCAGTACTTC. Its translation is CASSGSDRSKHYEQYF.

The V and J genes are TRBV28 and TRBJ2-7; TRBD1 aligns across 8 bases. Germline CDR1 reads MDHEN; CDR2 reads SYDVKM. This CDR3 comprises 19 residues. V shed 6 bases and J 6 bases; nucleotides not matched to a gene: 25. This CDR3 is CASRSARGRLGTGGTEQYF. DNA for the CDR3: TGTGCCAGCAGGTCAGCTCGGGGCCGGCTAGGGACAGGTGGAACCGAGCAGTACTTC.

This clone was detected only once. This chain uses TRBV5-4 with TRBJ2-7; D possibly matches TRBD1 or TRBD2 (5 bases each). CDR3 length: 15 amino acids. Trimming took 3 bases from V and 2 from J, leaving 15 bases between them. Germline values: CDR1 SGHNT, CDR2 YYREEE (reference sequence). In DNA form, the CDR3 reads TGTGCCAGCAGCTCAGGTGGGGGAAGCACCTACGAGCAGTACTTC. This translates into CASSSGGGSTYEQYF.

The genes are TRBV27 and TRBJ1-2; D remains unclear. The CDR3 spans 13 residues. CDR1 and CDR2 (germline): MNHEY, SMNVEV (reference sequence). V was trimmed by 3 bases and J by 4 bases, leaving 9 bases between them. The CDR3 DNA sequence: TGTGCCAGCAGTTTTTCGGCAGGCTATGGCTACACCTTC. It yields the protein CASSFSAGYGYTF.

The J gene is TRBJ2-7, the V gene TRBV6-1; tentatively, D is TRBD1 or TRBD2 (6 bases each). The CDR3 length is 16 residues. Trimming shortened V by 0 bases and J by 6 bases, and 18 bases separated the two germline ends. The V gene's germline CDR1 is MNHNS and CDR2 SASEGT. CDR3 coding DNA: TGTGCCAGCAGTGAAGCGGGGGGCGGCAGCGGAGGCGAGCAGTACTTC. Protein sequence: CASSEAGGGSGGEQYF.

This clone occurred once. V is TRBV7-9 and J is TRBJ1-5; D remains ambiguous. V was cut by 1 base and J by 7 bases, with 8 bases left in between. Germline CDR1 is SEHNR and CDR2 is FQNEAQ (reference sequence). The CDR3 is made up of 13 amino acids. The CDR3 nucleotides read TGTGCCAGCAGCTTAGATGTCTACCAGCCCCAGCATTTT. This codes for CASSLDVYQPQHF. Supplemented by reference TRBV7-9 and TRBJ1-5, the full variable domain reads DTGVSQNPRHKITKRGQNVTFRCDPISEHNRLYWYRQTLGQGPEFLTYFQNEAQLEKSRLLSDRFSAERPKGSFSTLEIQRTEQGDSAMYLCASSLDVYQPQHFGDGTRLSIL.

This chain uses TRBV6-6 with TRBJ2-7, with 7 bases that match TRBD2. This CDR3 is built from 16 residues. Losses at the gene ends were 0 bases for V and 1 base for J; bases not matched to a gene: 6. Per the germline V gene, CDR1 is MNHNY and CDR2 is SVGAGI (reference sequence). The CDR3 region is CASSYSSLLASYEQYF. The CDR3 DNA sequence: TGTGCCAGCAGTTACTCGAGTTTACTAGCGTCCTACGAGCAGTACTTC.

The rearrangement joins TRBV6-5 to TRBJ2-7, with D perhaps TRBD1 or TRBD2 (6 bases each). The V and J ends lost 4 bases and 1 base respectively, with 14 bases between them. CDR1 is MNHEY, CDR2 SVGAGI, per germline. This CDR3 contains 15 residues. The CDR3 region is CASSSGRGGSYEQYF. The CDR3 DNA sequence: TGTGCCAGCAGTTCCGGGAGAGGGGGGTCCTACGAGCAGTACTTC.

This clone was counted a single time. The V and J genes are TRBV6-1 and TRBJ2-2, with 10 bases identical to TRBD2. CDR3 size: 17 residues. Unmatched junction bases numbered 7, after V lost 0 bases and J lost 6 bases. Looked up from germline, CDR1 is MNHNS and CDR2 is SASEGT. The CDR3 nucleotides read TGTGCCAGCAGTGAAGCCCTCCCGGGACTAGCGCCCGGGGAGCTGTTTTTT. This translates into CASSEALPGLAPGELFF.

This rearrangement joins TRBV5-1 to TRBJ1-2; D not certain. Germline V lookup: CDR1 SGHRS, CDR2 YFSETQ. The CDR3 contains 14 residues. V was clipped by 4 bases and J by 2 bases, with 12 bases between them. The CDR3 loop is CASSPLAGNYGYTF. Here the CDR3 DNA reads TGCGCCAGCAGCCCTCTAGCAGGCAACTATGGCTACACCTTC.

This rearrangement joins TRBV4-1 to TRBJ2-3, with D possibly being TRBD2 (5 bases). Germline CDR1 reads MGHRA; CDR2 reads YSYEKL. V lost 1 base and J 4 bases, leaving 18 bases between the germline ends. This CDR3 spans 17 amino acids. CDR3 DNA: TGCGCCAGCAGCCAAGCCCGGACGGCAGCGGACTCAGATACGCAGTATTTT. It translates to CASSQARTAADSDTQYF.

This rearrangement joins TRBV6-1 to TRBJ1-5; D unclear. Per the germline V gene, CDR1 is MNHNS and CDR2 is SASEGT. Trimming took off 0 bases at V and 0 bases at J, with 9 bases between the two ends. This CDR3 has 16 residues. CDR3 residues: CASSEAAHYSNQPQHF. The CDR3 DNA reads as TGTGCCAGCAGTGAAGCGGCCCATTATAGCAATCAGCCCCAGCATTTT.

The chain has TRBV7-2 and TRBJ2-2; perhaps TRBD2 as D (6 bases). CDR3 size: 17 residues. The ends were cut back, 5 bases at V and 8 bases at J, with 24 bases in the middle. The V gene's germline CDR1 is SGHTA and CDR2 FQGNSA. CDR3 region: CASSLIPVTRTFGELFF. DNA of the CDR3: TGTGCCAGCAGCCTGATCCCCGTGACTAGGACTTTTGGGGAGCTGTTTTTT.

This chain links TRBV4-1 with TRBJ2-7; TRBD2 matches 8 bases. This CDR3 is 15 amino acids long. From germline, CDR1 is MGHRA and CDR2 YSYEKL. The V segment lost 3 bases and the J segment 6 bases; nucleotides outside the gene matches: 10. CDR3 residues: CASSHETGTSREQYF. CDR3 bases: TGCGCCAGCAGCCACGAGACCGGGACTAGTCGCGAGCAGTACTTC.

This chain connects TRBV7-8 to TRBJ1-2; the match to TRBD1 covers 10 bases. Germline V gives CDR1 SGHVS, CDR2 FQNEAQ. The CDR3 runs 16 residues. V shed 2 bases, J shed 7 bases, and the junction held 10 bases outside the gene matches. CDR3 in DNA: TGTGCCAGCAGCTTATCGGGACAGGGGAGTTGGGGTGGCTACACCTTC. As protein: CASSLSGQGSWGGYTF.

The V call is TRBV7-2, the J call TRBJ1-2; tentative D call: TRBD1 (6 bases). From germline, CDR1 is SGHTA and CDR2 FQGNSA. V shed 1 base and J shed 9 bases, with 12 bases lying between them. The CDR3 totals 13 residues. This chain's CDR3 is CASSLDREKSYTF. The CDR3 region has the DNA TGTGCCAGCAGCTTAGACAGGGAAAAAAGCTACACCTTC.

The chain couples TRBV6-5 to TRBJ2-1; a weak D match, TRBD1 (5 bases). V was trimmed by 6 bases and J by 0 bases, leaving 12 bases between them. CDR3 length equals 15 residues. The germline gives CDR1 MNHEY, CDR2 SVGAGI. Here the CDR3 reads CASSRRAHSYNEQFF. The CDR3 DNA follows: TGTGCCAGCAGCCGCAGGGCCCACTCCTACAATGAGCAGTTCTTC.

This clone has a single count. J is TRBJ2-5 and V is TRBV5-1, with TRBD1 matching over 7 bases. The V gene's germline CDR1 is SGHRS and CDR2 YFSETQ. This CDR3 spans 14 amino acids. After removal of 0 bases from V and 2 bases from J, the junction contained 1 base not matched to a gene. The CDR3 nucleotides are TGCGCCAGCAGCTTGGGGACAGGACAAGAGACCCAGTACTTC. Translated: CASSLGTGQETQYF.

The chain couples TRBV6-5 to TRBJ1-2; TRBD1 is a possible D gene (6 bases). The CDR3 has 14 amino acids. Germline-derived CDR1 and CDR2 are MNHEY and SVGAGI. Trimming removed 6 bases at V and 3 bases at J, with 14 bases between. CDR3 bases: TGTGCCAGCAGCAAGGGGGGGTTCGACTATGGCTACACCTTC. Its protein product is CASSKGGFDYGYTF.